Following are 26 T cell receptor beta chains from one sample sequenced in a study of shared clonotypes between healthy human individuals. Only CD45RO-negative cells positively selected for CCR7 counted as naive CD8 cells, so terminally differentiated effector memory CD45RA+ cells were excluded. The method was immunoSEQ multiplex PCR; TCRdb's version includes in-frame clones alone and lacks a portion of them. This table has about 2 million clones, about 95% appearing once. The sequencing input was naive CD8+ T cells sorted from blood. Receptor source: a man younger than 30 in good health.

CDR3 sequence: CATPDARSYNEQFF. In DNA form, the CDR3 reads TGTGCCACCCCGGACGCCCGCTCCTACAATGAGCAGTTCTTC. The chain links TRBV21-1 to TRBJ2-1. TRBV21-1 is shown as a pseudogene. The CDR3 runs to 14 residues.

The V call is TRBV15, the J call TRBJ2-3, with TRBD1 matching over 10 bases. The CDR3 extends over 17 amino acids. The germline V gene encodes CDR1 LNHNV and CDR2 YYDKDF (reference sequence). The V segment lost 0 bases and the J segment 4 bases; nucleotides outside the gene matches: 7. CDR3 sequence: CATSREFLGTGADTQYF. CDR3 in DNA: TGTGCCACCAGCAGAGAATTTCTGGGGACAGGGGCAGATACGCAGTATTTT.

The chain employs TRBV27 and TRBJ2-7; unclear D gene. CDR3 length equals 14 residues. Per germline, CDR1 MNHEY and CDR2 SMNVEV (reference sequence). The V end lost 3 bases, the J end lost 2 bases, and 11 bases lay between the germline ends. CDR3 nucleotide sequence: TGTGCCAGCAGTTTTACCCAGGACCCCTACGAGCAGTACTTC. It encodes CASSFTQDPYEQYF.

This clone was picked up one time. The chain uses TRBV4-3 and TRBJ2-2; 8 nucleotides match TRBD2. CDR1 and CDR2 from the germline V gene are LGHNA and YSLEER. This CDR3 region has 19 residues. V was clipped by 2 bases and J by 1 base; unmatched bases: 12. CDR3 coding DNA: TGCGCCAGCAGCCAATGGAGGGGCTTGACTAGCGAGAACACCGGGGAGCTGTTTTTT. Translation: CASSQWRGLTSENTGELFF.

The CDR3 nucleotides read TGCGCCAGCAGCCGACAGGAAGATAGCAATCAGCCCCAGCATTTT. Its protein is CASSRQEDSNQPQHF. The gene calls are TRBV4-1 and TRBJ1-5, with D tentatively TRBD1 (6 bases). Germline CDR1 reads MGHRA; CDR2 reads YSYEKL. This CDR3 is built from 15 residues. V dropped 4 bases and J dropped 0 bases, with 10 bases sitting between them.

The chain recombines TRBV28 with TRBJ2-6, with D unresolved. Germline CDR1 is MDHEN and CDR2 is SYDVKM. The CDR3 length is 17 residues. V shed 5 bases and J shed 0 bases, with 14 bases lying between them. The CDR3 bases are TGTGCCAGCAGTCCCCATTGGGAAAGCTCTGGGGCCAACGTCCTGACTTTC. As protein: CASSPHWESSGANVLTF.

The gene calls are TRBV9 and TRBJ2-1; 7 bases fit TRBD2. The trim removed 7 bases at V and 8 bases at J, leaving 12 bases unmatched. Germline V gene sequence: CDR1 SGDLS, CDR2 YYNGEE. The CDR3 consists of 14 residues. Here the CDR3 DNA reads TGTGCCAGCGGAACCGGGACTAACCACGATGAGCAGTTCTTC. It yields the protein CASGTGTNHDEQFF. Full variable domain (rest looked up from reference TRBV9 and TRBJ2-1): DSGVTQTPKHLITATGQRVTLRCSPRSGDLSVYWYQQSLDQGLQFLIQYYNGEERAKGNILERFSAQQFPDLHSELNLSSLELGDSALYFCASGTGTNHDEQFFGPGTRLTVL.

The chain uses TRBV25-1 and TRBJ2-1, with no clear D. CDR1 is MGHDK, CDR2 SYGVNS, per germline. The CDR3 is made up of 12 amino acids. V gave up 3 bases and J gave up 6 bases, with 6 bases separating them. The DNA of the CDR3 is TGTGCCAGCAGTGACCCCATCAATGAGCAGTTCTTC. Translation gives CASSDPINEQFF.

The count of this clone is one. The chain carries TRBV19 and TRBJ1-1; tentatively, D is TRBD1 (5 bases). Germline CDR1 is LNHDA and CDR2 is SQIVND (reference sequence). The CDR3 is 15 amino acids. Trimming took off 3 bases at V and 6 bases at J, with 17 bases between the two ends. CDR3 sequence reads: CASSIRGAGNAEAFF. The CDR3 DNA sequence: TGTGCCAGTAGTATCCGAGGGGCGGGTAATGCTGAAGCTTTCTTT.

V and J are TRBV13 and TRBJ2-5; 10 bases fit TRBD2. Germline V gives CDR1 PRHDT, CDR2 FYEKMQ (reference sequence). V dropped 5 bases and J dropped 1; count of bases not matched to a gene: 13. CDR3 size: 18 residues. In DNA form, the CDR3 reads TGTGCCAGCAGCCCCCGTGGGCTAGCGGGAGCTCTCCAAGAGACCCAGTACTTC. Protein sequence: CASSPRGLAGALQETQYF. Combining the CDR3 with reference TRBV13 and TRBJ2-5 gives the whole variable domain AAGVIQSPRHLIKEKRETATLKCYPIPRHDTVYWYQQGPGQDPQFLISFYEKMQSDKGSIPDRFSAQQFSDYHSELNMSSLELGDSALYFCASSPRGLAGALQETQYFGPGTRLLVL.

The chain joins TRBV9 to TRBJ2-7; 7 positions agree with TRBD1. J lost 6 bases, V lost 0 bases, and 15 bases had no gene match. The CDR3 is 17 amino acids. The germline CDR1 and CDR2 sequences are SGDLS and YYNGEE. As DNA, the CDR3 is TGTGCCAGCAGCGTAGGAAAACGGGGACAGAAAGGTGGCGAGCAGTACTTC. This codes for CASSVGKRGQKGGEQYF.

Worth noting for this clone: The junction does not match germline at one end; this may be a read error. The chain recombines TRBV19 with TRBJ2-7; TRBD1 matches 7 bases. Germline loops: CDR1 LNHDA, CDR2 SQIVND (reference sequence). This CDR3 is 16 amino acids long. The CDR3 here is CASSTPRDSFSSEQYF. In DNA, the CDR3 is TGTGCCAGTAGCACGCCCCGGGACAGTTTTTCCTCCGAGCAGTACTTC. Filled out from reference TRBV19 and TRBJ2-7, the complete variable domain reads DGGITQSPKYLFRKEGQNVTLSCEQNLNHDAMYWYRQDPGQGLRLIYYSQIVNDFQKGDIAEGYSVSREKKESFPLTVTSAQKNPTAFYLCASSTPRDSFSSEQYFGPGTRLTVT.

V usage is TRBV19 and J usage is TRBJ1-1; tentative D call: TRBD1 (6 bases). The CDR3 length is 11 residues. CDR1 and CDR2 (germline): LNHDA, SQIVND (reference sequence). V was trimmed by 6 bases and J by 4 bases, leaving 6 bases between them. The CDR3 bases are TGTGCCAGTAGGGGGGCCACTGAAGCTTTCTTT. Protein product: CASRGATEAFF.

This sequence joins TRBV6-1 and TRBJ1-2; maybe TRBD1 (6 bases). In germline, CDR1 is MNHNS, CDR2 SASEGT. This CDR3 contains 13 residues. With 6 bases removed from V and 4 bases from J, the gap between germline ends came to 12 bases. CDR3 protein: CASSYGTPYGYTF. CDR3 sequence (DNA): TGTGCCAGCAGCTACGGGACACCCTATGGCTACACCTTC.

Remarks on this clone: This same CDR3 is encoded by further DNA sequences in the sample. The chain links TRBV4-1 to TRBJ2-7; D gene uncertain. V lost 1 base and J lost 3, with 7 bases in between. Germline V lookup: CDR1 MGHRA, CDR2 YSYEKL. This CDR3 contains 13 residues. The CDR3 sequence is CASSQGSSYEQYF. As DNA, the CDR3 is TGCGCCAGCAGCCAAGGTTCCAGCTACGAGCAGTACTTC.

A single count supports this clone. The genes are TRBV7-9 and TRBJ1-2, with D unclear. In germline, CDR1 is SEHNR, CDR2 FQNEAQ (reference sequence). Trimming took off 4 bases at V and 4 bases at J, with 19 bases between the two ends. CDR3 length: 16 amino acids. CDR3 sequence (DNA): TGTGCCAGCAGCTCTCCTAACACTGGCCCTCTCTATGGCTACACCTTC. This sequence encodes CASSSPNTGPLYGYTF.

V usage is TRBV5-1 and J usage is TRBJ2-2; D possibly corresponds to TRBD2 (5 bases). The V gene's germline CDR1 is SGHRS and CDR2 YFSETQ. Trimming left V 2 bases short and J 5 bases short, with 16 bases between. The CDR3 runs to 16 residues. CDR3 nucleotides: TGCGCCAGCAGCTTAAGGGCTGAGAGAGGGACCGGGGAGCTGTTTTTT. Residues: CASSLRAERGTGELFF.

Notes on this clone: Distinct nucleotide sequences in the sample also encode this CDR3. This chain joins TRBV29-1 and TRBJ2-1; TRBD1 matches 11 bases. J lost 4 bases, V lost 3 bases, and 2 bases had no gene match. CDR3 length: 14 amino acids. The germline gives CDR1 SQVTM, CDR2 ANQGSEA. The CDR3 region is CSVDGQGAYNEQFF. In DNA, the CDR3 is TGCAGCGTTGATGGACAGGGGGCTTACAATGAGCAGTTCTTC.

As regards this clone: The same CDR3 can be traced to other DNA sequences in this sample. The chain employs TRBV27 and TRBJ1-5; a weak D match, TRBD1 (5 bases). V lost 3 bases and J lost 2, with 8 bases in between. The CDR3 runs to 14 residues. CDR1 is MNHEY and CDR2 is SMNVEV in the germline V gene (reference sequence). The chain's CDR3 is CASSFLGGNQPQHF. The CDR3 DNA is TGTGCCAGCAGTTTTTTAGGGGGCAATCAGCCCCAGCATTTT.

The rearrangement links TRBV27 to TRBJ2-1; 8 positions agree with TRBD2. The germline CDR1 and CDR2 sequences are MNHEY and SMNVEV (reference sequence). V shed 11 bases, J shed 6 bases, and the junction held 12 bases outside the gene matches. The CDR3 totals 14 residues. The CDR3 DNA reads TGTGCCTCTACCCGGGGGGGCCTTTCCAATGAGCAGTTCTTC. It codes for CASTRGGLSNEQFF.

Concerning this clone: Other DNA variants within this sample encode the same CDR3. This CDR3 is CASSYETNYGYTF. CDR3 DNA sequence: TGTGCCAGCAGTTACGAGACAAACTATGGCTACACCTTC. V gene TRBV6-6 combines with J gene TRBJ1-2, with unresolved D. Germline V gene data show CDR1 as MNHNY and CDR2 as SVGAGI (reference sequence). Trimming shortened V by 2 bases and J by 2 bases, and 6 bases separated the two germline ends. This CDR3 has 13 amino acids.

About this clone: The junction departs from germline at one end; a sequencing error may be responsible. The chain has TRBV28 and TRBJ2-1; TRBD2 matches 11 bases. Looked up from germline, CDR1 is MDHEN and CDR2 is SYDVKM. The CDR3 consists of 16 residues. This chain's CDR3 is CASSLVSGGANKEQFF. CDR3 sequence (DNA): TGTGCCAGCAGTTTAGTTAGCGGGGGGGCAAACAAGGAGCAGTTCTTC.

The chain links TRBV7-8 to TRBJ2-3; unclear D gene. The CDR3 length is 17 residues. The germline V gene has CDR1 SGHVS and CDR2 FQNEAQ. V was cut by 3 bases and J by 2 bases, with 18 bases left in between. The CDR3 here is CASSFPRVGRYTDTQYF. The CDR3 DNA sequence: TGTGCCAGCAGCTTCCCCCGAGTAGGGCGATACACAGATACGCAGTATTTT. Full variable domain (remainder filled in from reference TRBV7-8 and TRBJ2-3): GAGVSQSPRYKVAKRGQDVALRCDPISGHVSLFWYQQALGQGPEFLTYFQNEAQLDKSGLPSDRFFAERPEGSVSTLKIQRTQQEDSAVYLCASSFPRVGRYTDTQYFGPGTRLTVL.

V gene TRBV28 combines with J gene TRBJ2-2; TRBD2 is a possible D gene (6 bases). V was trimmed by 3 bases and J by 3 bases, leaving 23 bases between them. The germline gives CDR1 MDHEN, CDR2 SYDVKM. This CDR3 has 19 residues. The CDR3 reads CASSLGVGGREEDTGELFF. The CDR3 DNA follows: TGTGCCAGCAGTTTGGGTGTCGGTGGCAGGGAGGAGGACACCGGGGAGCTGTTTTTT.

The chain combines TRBV7-9 with TRBJ2-5; 8 bases align to TRBD1. V lost 0 bases, J lost 3 bases, and 6 bases stayed unmatched. Germline loops: CDR1 SEHNR, CDR2 FQNEAQ (reference sequence). The CDR3 is made up of 16 amino acids. The CDR3 protein is CASSLAFGQGKETQYF. The CDR3 DNA sequence: TGTGCCAGCAGCTTAGCCTTCGGACAGGGAAAAGAGACCCAGTACTTC.

In this sample, this clone turned up a few times. This sequence joins TRBV13 and TRBJ1-6; D gene unclear. This CDR3 is built from 15 residues. Trimming took off 4 bases at V and 9 bases at J, with 16 bases between the two ends. The germline V gene encodes CDR1 PRHDT and CDR2 FYEKMQ (reference sequence). In DNA form, the CDR3 reads TGTGCCAGCAGCTCCACCCCGGGGTTCGGTTCACCCCTCCACTTT. Translation gives CASSSTPGFGSPLHF.